The 4 T cell receptor beta chains reported below all come from one sample, sequenced in a study of Graves' ophthalmopathy and Graves' hyperthyroidism. Amplification targeted the TCR beta CDR3 regions, with RNA transcripts as the source material. In the first round, RT-PCR was carried out with HTBI primers, and a multiplex PCR formed the second round. TCRdb re-derived calls from the multiplex PCR reads in MiXCR, one entry per CDR3 protein. This table holds about 600,000 distinct CDR3 sequences, approximately 37% found once. Sequencing was carried out using peripheral blood or thyroid tissue (not recorded which). All receptors derive from an adult man with Graves' hyperthyroidism.

This chain joins TRBV10-3 and TRBJ1-1; tentatively, D is TRBD1 (5 bases). The CDR3 contains 14 residues. Germline V gene sequence: CDR1 ENHRY, CDR2 SYGVKD. V was shortened by 10 bases and J by 4 bases, with 19 bases between the two germline ends. CDR3 amino acids: CASSQRDAITEAFF. CDR3 in DNA: TGTGCCAGCAGCCAAAGGGACGCTATCACTGAAGCTTTCTTT.

This clonotype has more than one count but fewer than ten. Just one base apart from a much larger clone, this may be a read error. The V call is TRBV10-2, the J call TRBJ2-5; 7 bases map to TRBD1. The CDR3 is made up of 13 amino acids. The germline V gene has CDR1 WSHSY and CDR2 SAAADI. The DNA of the CDR3 is TGCACCAGTGCCACAGGGGTCCAAGAGACCCAGTACTTC. This sequence encodes CTSATGVQETQYF.

This clonotype was detected many times. This chain links TRBV29-1 with TRBJ1-6; D call uncertain. The CDR3 covers 13 residues. Per the germline V gene, CDR1 is SQVTM and CDR2 is ANQGSEA. The V end lost 3 bases, the J end lost 7 bases, and 10 bases lay between the germline ends. This CDR3 is CSVERSVNSPLHF. CDR3 DNA: TGCAGCGTTGAGCGGAGCGTCAATTCACCCCTCCACTTT.

This clonotype has at least ten counts. This sequence joins TRBV12-3 or TRBV12-4 and TRBJ1-6; D is uncertain. The V gene lost 5 bases and the J gene lost 0 bases, with 5 bases spanning the gap. The CDR3 totals 14 residues. This CDR3 is CASSISSYNSPLHF. DNA for the CDR3: TGTGCCAGCAGTATTAGCTCCTATAATTCACCCCTCCACTTT.